The 7 T cell receptor beta chains below come from one sample, sequenced in a study of cytomegalovirus exposure and HLA in healthy donors. Libraries were prepared by immunoSEQ multiplex PCR; TCRdb keeps only in-frame clonotypes and omits some of them. Seen here are about 160,000 clones, approximately 86% observed once, and the top ten hold about 2.2%. Sequencing used PBMCs. These receptors were obtained from a woman between 18 and 29 years old in good health and CMV-seronegative.

CDR3 coding DNA: TGCGCCAGCAGCTTGTTAGCTAGCTCCCATACGCAGTATTTT. It encodes CASSLLASSHTQYF. The chain joins TRBV5-1 to TRBJ2-3, with D possibly being TRBD2 (5 bases). The germline V and J ends were trimmed by 1 base and 7 bases, with 13 bases remaining between them. CDR1 and CDR2 from the germline V gene are SGHRS and YFSETQ. The CDR3 spans 14 residues.

The chain uses TRBV12-5 and TRBJ2-6; D call uncertain. V shed 3 bases and J shed 0 bases, with 6 bases lying between them. The CDR3 length is 15 residues. The germline V gene has CDR1 LGHNT and CDR2 FRNRAP. The CDR3 DNA sequence: TGTGCTAGTGGTTTCCTTGTCTCTGGGGCCAACGTCCTGACTTTC. It encodes CASGFLVSGANVLTF.

In nucleotides, the CDR3 is TGTGCCAGCAGTTCGGAGGGAGCAACTAATGAAAAACTGTTTTTT. It codes for CASSSEGATNEKLFF. The rearrangement joins TRBV6-5 to TRBJ1-4; D remains unclear. V was clipped by 4 bases and J by 0 bases, with 9 bases between them. The germline gives CDR1 MNHEY, CDR2 SVGAGI. The CDR3 extends over 15 amino acids.

The chain employs TRBV7-2 and TRBJ2-7, with a possible D match to TRBD2 (5 bases). CDR1 is SGHTA and CDR2 is FQGNSA in the germline V gene. CDR3 length: 14 amino acids. Trimming stripped 1 base from V and 6 bases from J, with 13 bases between. This chain's CDR3 is CASSLGNGVSEQYF. The CDR3, as DNA: TGTGCCAGCAGCTTAGGTAACGGGGTTAGCGAGCAGTACTTC. The complete variable domain, with remaining parts taken from reference TRBV7-2 and TRBJ2-7, reads GAGVSQSPSNKVTEKGKDVELRCDPISGHTALYWYRQSLGQGLEFLIYFQGNSAPDKSGLPSDRFSAERTGGSVSTLTIQRTQQEDSAVYLCASSLGNGVSEQYFGPGTRLTVT.

V usage is TRBV7-6 and J usage is TRBJ1-2; 7 bases fit TRBD1. This CDR3 has 19 amino acids. Germline V gene sequence: CDR1 SGHVS, CDR2 FNYEAQ. V shed 2 bases and J 8 bases; nucleotides not matched to a gene: 23. The CDR3 DNA sequence: TGTGCCAGCAGCTTACGATCCCCGAAAATCTTAGGGGGCTATGGCGGCTACACCTTC. Amino acids: CASSLRSPKILGGYGGYTF.

The chain couples TRBV6-5 to TRBJ1-1, with a weak D call TRBD1 (5 bases). CDR1 and CDR2 (germline): MNHEY, SVGAGI. This CDR3 has 15 amino acids. V lost 6 bases to trimming and J lost 1 base, with 15 bases between them. CDR3 protein: CASSPWGGGNTEAFF. The CDR3, as DNA: TGTGCCAGCAGCCCCTGGGGGGGAGGGAACACTGAAGCTTTCTTT.

This clone was seen just once. V is TRBV13 and J is TRBJ2-5, with a weak D call TRBD1 (6 bases). Trimming removed 4 bases from V and 5 bases from J, with 14 bases in between. Germline CDR1 is PRHDT and CDR2 is FYEKMQ (reference sequence). The CDR3 runs to 14 residues. CDR3 nucleotides: TGTGCCAGCAGCTCCGCAGGGGTGCGGGAGACCCAGTACTTC. This encodes CASSSAGVRETQYF.